This TCR beta chain was identified during a study of shared clonotypes between healthy human individuals (dated by TCRdb to the early 2020s). In terms of the full investigation: A few men and a couple of women, aged 18 to 49 years, made up the cohort. For each donor, CD4 naive and CD4 memory were each given three plates, CD8 naive was given two plates, and CD8 memory was given one plate. Per donor, leukapheresis produced somewhere between about 0.94 and 9.5 billion PBMCs. Libraries were prepared and TCR repertoires were sequenced by different laboratories using diverse techniques, in order to increase sequencing depth and limit assay-specific biases. The study deeply sequenced blood TCR repertoires of several healthy adults to estimate repertoire size and the extent of clonotype sharing between individuals. Broader findings and caveats from the paper: Clonotypes shared by all four sorted-subset donors showed higher generation probabilities than non-shared clonotypes. When several donors were compared, the shared fraction of clonotypes was roughly 4.8% for naive CD4, 3.5% to 4% for naive CD8, more than 2% for memory CD4, and less than 0.5% for memory CD8. Rarefaction of sorted-subset datasets indicated incomplete sequencing despite the large sequencing depth. Naive subsets generally had larger estimated clonotype richness than memory subsets did. Sampling was restricted to blood, and TCR repertoires in tissue are likely to differ from TCR repertoires in blood. The small number of donors limited the genetic and exposure-history diversity represented. Pairwise subsampling led to the expectation that sequencing depth would affect the degree of clonotype sharing among donors.

Using the deep immunoSEQ assay, TCR CDR3 regions were amplified from genomic DNA by multiplex PCR. Extracted genomic DNA from each cell subset was spread evenly across all wells of several immunoSEQ 96-well plates, with each plate serving as a replicate. For sorted subsets, about 200 ng genomic DNA, equal to 30,000 to 35,000 T cell genomes, was loaded into each replicate PCR. Purified libraries were measured with a Qubit 3.0 fluorometer, size-checked on a Bioanalyzer 2100, and measured again with the KAPA Library Quantification kit. Each immunoSEQ 96-well plate was sequenced on its own single-read 150-cycle Illumina NextSeq 550 flow cell. The study's processing was this. Because only junctional sequences without quality scores were contained in the immunoSEQ output, filtering matching that applied to full-length reads could not be performed. To assign V/J genes and CDR3, sequences were annotated using PyIR, a Python wrapper for IgBLAST v1.9, with IMGT germline references. Reads were removed for weak V/J assignments (E-value above 1e-6), missing CDR3, stop codons, out-of-frame junctions, or ambiguous translated residues. V3J clonotypes were defined by identical inferred V gene, J gene, and CDR3 amino acid sequence. The percentage overlap between two repertoires was calculated by dividing the number of shared unique clonotypes by the size of the smaller repertoire. RTK rarefaction, the Chao1 estimator, and Recon v2.1 estimates of unobserved clonotypes were used to assess repertoire richness. OLGA was used to compute generation probabilities for all TCRbeta clonotypes that the gDNA method yielded from a few donors. Sourced from immuneACCESS, this table was stored by TCRdb with only in-frame sequences that have V and J called. A share of the clones is absent; for the studies checked, an unresolved V gene accounts for under half, and the remainder has no known explanation. V and J calls and clone size are given by that table; D and trimming were obtained from the DNA. This sample comprises approximately 1,500,000 clones, roughly 95% of them detected only once. The biggest ten clones account for 1.2% of the sample.

The donors were healthy, HIV-negative adults who had no recently reported acute infections or vaccinations. Every donor was a Caucasian adult residing in Nashville, Tennessee, USA. CD4+ T cells were enriched through magnetic negative selection, after which naive cells were positively selected on CD45RA and the remaining negative fraction served as the memory subset. Blood was collected by leukapheresis, and PBMCs were isolated by Ficoll-Histopaque density gradient centrifugation and then cryopreserved in liquid nitrogen vapor phase. Analytical flow cytometry was used to check the purity and quantity of each magnetically sorted T cell population. Genomic DNA was isolated from each sorted fraction and quantified by UV absorbance on a Nanodrop 2000c. CDR1 SGHVS and CDR2 FQNEAQ were looked up in the germline V gene. Trimming leaves V shorter by 5 bases and J shorter by 2 bases, with the junction holding 5 bases beyond the gene matches. Including the terminal cysteine and phenylalanine, the CDR3 comprises 15 residues. The read is trimmed to its CDR3 DNA, 45 bases read in frame from base 1.

Turning to this clone: Which antigen it targets is not known. No much larger clone exists at a distance of one base, and base qualities are not known.

Rearrangement joined TRBV7-8 to TRBJ2-5; 10 of the junction bases match TRBD2. This TCR derives from a man aged 25 to 40 in good health. The sequencing sample was made of naive CD4+ T cells sorted from blood. The cell subset or site label here, explained by the study, means: CD45RA+ positively selected. The nucleotides are TGTGCCAGCAGCGCAGGACTAGCGGCGCAAGAGACCCAGTACTTC. This translates into CASSAGLAAQETQYF.